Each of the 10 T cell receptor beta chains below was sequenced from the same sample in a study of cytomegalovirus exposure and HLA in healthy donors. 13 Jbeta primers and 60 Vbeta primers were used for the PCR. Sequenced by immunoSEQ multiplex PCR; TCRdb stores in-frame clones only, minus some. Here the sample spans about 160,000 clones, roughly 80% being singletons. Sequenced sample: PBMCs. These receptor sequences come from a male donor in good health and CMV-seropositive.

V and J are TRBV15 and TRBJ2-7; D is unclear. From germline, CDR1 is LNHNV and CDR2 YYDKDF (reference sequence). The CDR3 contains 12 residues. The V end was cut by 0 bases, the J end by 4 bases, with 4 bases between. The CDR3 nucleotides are TGTGCCACCAGCAGAGAGCGGTACGAGCAGTACTTC. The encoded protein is CATSRERYEQYF.

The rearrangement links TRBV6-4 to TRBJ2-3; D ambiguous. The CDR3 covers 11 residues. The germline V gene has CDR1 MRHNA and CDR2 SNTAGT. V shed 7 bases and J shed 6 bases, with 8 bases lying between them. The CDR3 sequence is CASKERDTQYF. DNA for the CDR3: TGTGCCAGCAAAGAGAGGGATACGCAGTATTTT.

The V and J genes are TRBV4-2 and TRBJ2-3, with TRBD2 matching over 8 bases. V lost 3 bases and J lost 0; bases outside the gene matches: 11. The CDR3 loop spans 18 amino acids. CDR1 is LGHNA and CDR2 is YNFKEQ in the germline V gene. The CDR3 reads CASSHSGVLADSTDTQYF. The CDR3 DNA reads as TGTGCCAGCAGCCATTCAGGGGTACTAGCGGATAGCACAGATACGCAGTATTTT.

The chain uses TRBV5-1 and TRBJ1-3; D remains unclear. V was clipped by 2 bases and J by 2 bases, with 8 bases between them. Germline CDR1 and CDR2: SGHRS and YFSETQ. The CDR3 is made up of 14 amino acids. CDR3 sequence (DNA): TGCGCCAGCAGCTTAGCCGAGACTGGAAACACCATATATTTT. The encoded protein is CASSLAETGNTIYF.

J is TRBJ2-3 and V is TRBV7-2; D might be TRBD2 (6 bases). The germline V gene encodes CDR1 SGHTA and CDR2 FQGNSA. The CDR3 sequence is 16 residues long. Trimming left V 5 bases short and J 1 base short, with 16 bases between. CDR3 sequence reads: CASSRLPGEGTDTQYF. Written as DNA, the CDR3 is TGTGCCAGCAGCCGACTGCCGGGAGAGGGCACAGATACGCAGTATTTT. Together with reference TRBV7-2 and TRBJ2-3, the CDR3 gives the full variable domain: GAGVSQSPSNKVTEKGKDVELRCDPISGHTALYWYRQSLGQGLEFLIYFQGNSAPDKSGLPSDRFSAERTGGSVSTLTIQRTQQEDSAVYLCASSRLPGEGTDTQYFGPGTRLTVL.

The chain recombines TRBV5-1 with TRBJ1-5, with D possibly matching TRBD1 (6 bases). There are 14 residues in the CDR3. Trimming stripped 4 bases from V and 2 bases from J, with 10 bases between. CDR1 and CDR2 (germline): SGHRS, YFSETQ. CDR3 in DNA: TGCGCCAGCAGCGAACAGGGCGGCAATCAGCCCCAGCATTTT. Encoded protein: CASSEQGGNQPQHF.

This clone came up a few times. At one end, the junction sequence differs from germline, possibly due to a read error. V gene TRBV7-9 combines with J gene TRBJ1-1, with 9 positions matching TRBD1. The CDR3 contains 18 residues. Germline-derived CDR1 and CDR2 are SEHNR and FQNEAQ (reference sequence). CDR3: CSSSPLGQGITMNTEAFF. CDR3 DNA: TGTTCCAGCAGCCCCCTGGGACAGGGCATTACGATGAACACTGAAGCTTTCTTT.

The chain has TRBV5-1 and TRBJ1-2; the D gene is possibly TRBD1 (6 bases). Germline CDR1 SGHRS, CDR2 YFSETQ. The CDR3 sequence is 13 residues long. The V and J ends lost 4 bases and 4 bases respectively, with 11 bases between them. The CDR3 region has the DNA TGCGCCAGCAGCCCTGGACAGAGCTATGGCTACACCTTC. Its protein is CASSPGQSYGYTF.

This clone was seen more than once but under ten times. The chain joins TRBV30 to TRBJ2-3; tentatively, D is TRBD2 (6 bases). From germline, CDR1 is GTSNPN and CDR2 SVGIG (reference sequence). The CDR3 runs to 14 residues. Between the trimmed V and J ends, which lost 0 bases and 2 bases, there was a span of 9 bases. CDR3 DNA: TGTGCCTGGAGTGTAACGGGGGTCACAGATACGCAGTATTTT. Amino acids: CAWSVTGVTDTQYF.

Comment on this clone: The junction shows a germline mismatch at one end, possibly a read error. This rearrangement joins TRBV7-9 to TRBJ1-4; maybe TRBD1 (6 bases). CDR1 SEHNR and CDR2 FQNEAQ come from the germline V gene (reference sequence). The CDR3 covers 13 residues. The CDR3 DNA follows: TGTTCCAGCAGCTTAGCGGGGGCCGAAAAACTGTTTTTT. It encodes CSSSLAGAEKLFF.